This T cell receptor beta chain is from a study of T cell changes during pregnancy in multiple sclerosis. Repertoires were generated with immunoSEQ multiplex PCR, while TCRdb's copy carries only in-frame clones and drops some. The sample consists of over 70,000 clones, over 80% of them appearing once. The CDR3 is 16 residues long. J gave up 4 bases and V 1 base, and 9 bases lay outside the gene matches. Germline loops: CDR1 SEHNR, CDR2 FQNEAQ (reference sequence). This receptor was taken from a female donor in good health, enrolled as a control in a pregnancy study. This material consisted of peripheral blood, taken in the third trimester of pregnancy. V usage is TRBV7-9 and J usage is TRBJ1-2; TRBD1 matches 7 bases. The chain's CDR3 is CASSLGRGSASYGYTF. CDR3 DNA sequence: TGTGCCAGCAGCTTAGGCAGGGGGAGCGCAAGCTATGGCTACACCTTC.